The T cell receptor beta chain described here comes from a study of T cell repertoires in cytomegalovirus infection. Study summary: HLA-B-restricted CMV epitopes that are well studied were used alongside recently identified HLA-C-restricted ones. Evidence of both CMV infection and a matching HLA type came from public TCR beta signatures.

Each CDR3 protein is one row after TCRdb ran MiXCR on the reads. Seen here are 750,000 to 900,000 distinct CDR3 sequences, about 29% observed once, and the top ten hold around 14%. From germline, CDR1 is MDHEN and CDR2 SYDVKM. The V end was cut by 1 base, the J end by 1 base, with 16 bases between. The CDR3 runs to 17 residues. Comments on this clonotype: Its target is unknown.

Sequencing was performed on cultured CD8+ T cells from PBMCs, taken from culture after CMV antigen stimulation. The chain carries TRBV28 and TRBJ1-1, with D unresolved. This clonotype was sampled from a human donor in good health (CMV status not recorded). Some clones in this sample may be carry-over from other donors' samples. CDR3 sequence (DNA): TGTGCCAGCAGTTTATTTGAGAGTTCCATTAGGAACACTGAAGCTTTCTTT. Protein: CASSLFESSIRNTEAFF.